This T cell receptor (beta chain) came from a study of T cell changes during pregnancy in multiple sclerosis. Method: immunoSEQ multiplex PCR; TCRdb's copy keeps in-frame clones and lacks some. The repertoire holds roughly 48,000 clones, with approximately 88% as singletons. The germline CDR1 and CDR2 sequences are WSHSY and SAAADI. The CDR3 covers 14 residues. The germline V and J ends were trimmed by 8 bases and 1 base, with 14 bases remaining between them. The source was CD4+ T cells from peripheral blood mononuclear cells, collected in the second trimester of pregnancy. The chain carries TRBV10-2 and TRBJ2-5; a weak D match, TRBD2 (6 bases). This TCR was sampled from a female donor with multiple sclerosis, enrolled in a pregnancy study. The CDR3: CASRRAGTQETQYF. CDR3 bases: TGCGCCAGCCGGAGGGCGGGAACCCAAGAGACCCAGTACTTC.